The 25 T cell receptor beta chains in this list originate from one sample, sequenced in a study of shared clonotypes between healthy human individuals. Generated by immunoSEQ multiplex PCR, the TCRdb table keeps only in-frame clones and is missing some. The sample contains 2 million to 2.5 million clones, approximately 95% of which appear only once. The sample consisted of naive CD4+ T cells sorted from blood. Specified subset: CD45RA+ positively selected. The receptors here all came from a young man in good health.

The J gene is TRBJ2-1, the V gene TRBV9; 10 bases map to TRBD2. The V gene end was trimmed by 3 bases and the J gene end by 8 bases; junction bases not matched to a gene: 14. CDR1 is SGDLS, CDR2 YYNGEE, per germline. The CDR3 covers 17 residues. The CDR3 spells CASSARFGLAVAHEQFF. Here the CDR3 DNA reads TGTGCCAGCAGCGCACGATTCGGACTAGCGGTTGCCCATGAGCAGTTCTTC.

The CDR3 protein is CASSLTGTGQETQYF. CDR3 nucleotides: TGTGCCAGCTCACTCACCGGGACTGGCCAAGAGACCCAGTACTTC. The V gene is TRBV18, the J gene TRBJ2-5; D is perhaps TRBD2 (6 bases). V dropped 4 bases and J dropped 1 base, with 13 bases sitting between them. CDR1 and CDR2 from the germline V gene are KGHSH and LQKENI. This CDR3 region has 15 residues.

The chain combines TRBV10-2 with TRBJ1-2, with 8 nucleotides matching TRBD1. Germline-derived CDR1 and CDR2 are WSHSY and SAAADI. The CDR3 extends over 14 amino acids. Germline trimming cut 5 bases from V and 4 bases from J; bases unmatched to any gene: 6. The CDR3 sequence: CASSSTGTGYGYTF. The CDR3 DNA sequence: TGCGCCAGCAGTTCCACAGGGACAGGCTATGGCTACACCTTC.

The chain uses TRBV7-2 and TRBJ2-7; unclear D gene. CDR1 and CDR2 from the germline V gene are SGHTA and FQGNSA. Trimming removed 5 bases at V and 3 bases at J, with 5 bases between. The length of the CDR3 is 11 residues. The CDR3 DNA reads TGTGCCAGCAGCCAACTCTACGAGCAGTACTTC. It yields the protein CASSQLYEQYF.

The rearrangement uses TRBV7-2 and TRBJ2-3; 7 positions agree with TRBD2. J lost 1 base, V lost 1 base, and 5 bases had no gene match. This CDR3 has 16 amino acids. CDR1 is SGHTA, CDR2 FQGNSA, per germline. This chain's CDR3 is CASSLVGGRGTDTQYF. CDR3 nucleotides: TGTGCCAGCAGCTTAGTCGGGGGGAGGGGCACAGATACGCAGTATTTT.

This clone was counted once. This sample includes further DNA sequences coding for the same CDR3. The chain employs TRBV29-1 and TRBJ1-5; 9 bases agree with TRBD1. J gave up 4 bases and V 4 bases, and 5 bases lay outside the gene matches. CDR1 and CDR2 from the germline V gene are SQVTM and ANQGSEA. This CDR3 spans 14 amino acids. The CDR3 is CSVAAGQGNQPQHF. The CDR3 nucleotides read TGCAGCGTTGCCGCGGGACAGGGTAATCAGCCCCAGCATTTT.

The chain joins TRBV6-5 to TRBJ2-1; TRBD2 aligns across 16 bases. Germline values: CDR1 MNHEY, CDR2 SVGAGI. This CDR3 spans 16 amino acids. Germline trimming cut 4 bases from V and 9 bases from J; bases unmatched to any gene: 6. The CDR3 DNA reads TGTGCCAGCAGTTCCGGGACTAGCGGGAGGGCAGGTGAGCAGTTCTTC. Amino acids: CASSSGTSGRAGEQFF.

The rearrangement uses TRBV7-8 and TRBJ2-7; D is perhaps TRBD2 (6 bases). The CDR3 spans 12 residues. The ends were cut back, 0 bases at V and 10 bases at J, with 10 bases in the middle. CDR1 and CDR2 from the germline V gene are SGHVS and FQNEAQ. The CDR3 DNA is TGTGCCAGCAGCTTAGCCGGCGGGAACCAGTACTTC. Translating it yields CASSLAGGNQYF.

This chain uses TRBV11-2 with TRBJ1-1; 9 nucleotides agree with TRBD1. The CDR3 is 13 residues long. With V trimmed by 3 bases and J by 5 bases, 1 base remained unmatched. CDR1 and CDR2 from the germline V gene are SGHAT and FQNNGV. The chain's CDR3 is CASSFGQGTEAFF. The CDR3 nucleotides read TGTGCCAGCAGCTTCGGACAGGGGACTGAAGCTTTCTTT.

The chain couples TRBV5-1 to TRBJ2-7; TRBD1 aligns across 8 bases. CDR3 length: 14 residues. V was pared by 4 bases and J by 8 bases, with 11 bases of the junction left unmatched. Germline-derived CDR1 and CDR2 are SGHRS and YFSETQ. Written as DNA, the CDR3 is TGCGCCAGCAGCGCGGGACAGGCGCAAAATCAGCAGTACTTC. It codes for CASSAGQAQNQQYF.

The rearrangement uses TRBV5-5 and TRBJ1-5; no reliable D call. CDR1 is SGHKS, CDR2 YYEKEE, per germline (reference sequence). CDR3 size: 15 residues. V shed 7 bases and J shed 3 bases, with 17 bases lying between them. CDR3 region: CASPQKTEDNQPQHF. As DNA, the CDR3 is TGTGCCAGCCCTCAAAAGACGGAGGACAATCAGCCCCAGCATTTT.

Comments on this clone: Other DNA sequences within the sample encode an identical CDR3. The V gene is TRBV6-1, the J gene TRBJ2-1; D is unclear. The CDR3 contains 11 residues. CDR1 MNHNS and CDR2 SASEGT come from the germline V gene. Trimming removed 6 bases at V and 4 bases at J, with 4 bases between. The CDR3 region has the DNA TGTGCCAGCAGCCAGTACAATGAGCAGTTCTTC. Its protein product is CASSQYNEQFF.

CDR3 residues: CASSLDRYEGAFF. The CDR3 DNA reads TGTGCCAGCAGCTTAGATCGTTACGAGGGAGCTTTCTTT. The chain links TRBV11-2 to TRBJ1-1; D call uncertain. V was cut by 0 bases and J by 10 bases, with 12 bases left in between. The CDR3 spans 13 residues. Germline V CDR1 and CDR2: SGHAT, FQNNGV.

V usage is TRBV30 and J usage is TRBJ1-3; a weak D match, TRBD1 (5 bases). Germline V CDR1 and CDR2: GTSNPN, SVGIG (reference sequence). The CDR3 is 14 residues long. V dropped 2 bases and J dropped 2 bases, with 10 bases sitting between them. CDR3 region: CAWSSGGAGNTIYF. For the CDR3, the DNA is TGTGCCTGGAGTTCGGGGGGGGCTGGAAACACCATATATTTT.

The chain is built from TRBV28 and TRBJ2-1; D remains ambiguous. V dropped 3 bases and J dropped 0 bases, with 15 bases sitting between them. CDR3 length: 17 amino acids. CDR1 and CDR2 from the germline V gene are MDHEN and SYDVKM. CDR3 nucleotides: TGTGCCAGCAGTTTCTCCTCTAACCCAGGCTCCTACAATGAGCAGTTCTTC. This translates into CASSFSSNPGSYNEQFF. The complete variable domain, with remaining parts taken from reference TRBV28 and TRBJ2-1, reads DVKVTQSSRYLVKRTGEKVFLECVQDMDHENMFWYRQDPGLGLRLIYFSYDVKMKEKGDIPEGYSVSREKKERFSLILESASTNQTSMYLCASSFSSNPGSYNEQFFGPGTRLTVL.

The chain uses TRBV6-6 and TRBJ2-2; the D is unclear. The CDR3 is made up of 15 amino acids. Germline CDR1 and CDR2: MNHNY and SVGAGI (reference sequence). V gave up 6 bases and J gave up 0 bases, with 11 bases separating them. This chain's CDR3 is CASRDGDSNTGELFF. The CDR3, as DNA: TGTGCCAGCAGGGACGGTGATTCGAACACCGGGGAGCTGTTTTTT.

The chain combines TRBV2 with TRBJ2-3; D uncertain. Trimming took off 3 bases at V and 5 bases at J, with 9 bases between the two ends. There are 13 residues in the CDR3. The germline CDR1 and CDR2 sequences are SNHLY and FYNNEI. DNA of the CDR3: TGTGCCAGCAGTGATAACCCCTTAGATACGCAGTATTTT. Its protein product is CASSDNPLDTQYF.

V is TRBV6-5 and J is TRBJ2-7; D may be TRBD2 (5 bases). V was pared by 6 bases and J by 1 base, with 13 bases between. Per the germline V gene, CDR1 is MNHEY and CDR2 is SVGAGI. CDR3 length equals 14 residues. In DNA form, the CDR3 reads TGTGCCAGCAGCAGAAGAGGGTTTTCCTACGAGCAGTACTTC. Encoded protein: CASSRRGFSYEQYF.

The chain employs TRBV5-6 and TRBJ2-7, with 8 nucleotides matching TRBD1. The CDR3 runs 14 residues. Germline lookup yields CDR1 SGHDT and CDR2 YYEEEE. The CDR3 region has the DNA TGTCGCAAAGGCCGGGACAGGAGGTCCTACGAGCAGTACTTC. It codes for CRKGRDRRSYEQYF.

This clone was found once. CDR3 amino acids: CASSYGGYQQFF. DNA of the CDR3: TGTGCCAGCAGTTACGGGGGCTATCAGCAGTTCTTC. This chain joins TRBV6-5 and TRBJ2-1; TRBD1 might be the D (6 bases). Trimming shortened V by 2 bases and J by 11 bases, and 10 bases separated the two germline ends. The V gene's germline CDR1 is MNHEY and CDR2 SVGAGI. The CDR3 sequence is 12 residues long.

The V call is TRBV6-5, the J call TRBJ2-5, with TRBD2 as a possible D gene (6 bases). Germline assignment: CDR1 MNHEY and CDR2 SVGAGI. Between the trimmed V and J ends, which lost 11 bases and 1 base, there was a span of 14 bases. The CDR3 covers 13 residues. CDR3 DNA: TGTGCCGCACACTCCGGGAGCCAAGAGACCCAGTACTTC. This encodes CAAHSGSQETQYF.

The J gene is TRBJ2-3, the V gene TRBV5-4, with D tentatively TRBD1 (6 bases). The ends were cut back, 5 bases at V and 8 bases at J, with 24 bases in the middle. Germline loops: CDR1 SGHNT, CDR2 YYREEE (reference sequence). The CDR3 loop spans 16 amino acids. CDR3 loop: CASSSTGAGAPVTQYF. CDR3 sequence (DNA): TGTGCCAGCAGTTCTACCGGGGCAGGGGCCCCTGTTACGCAGTATTTT.

The chain combines TRBV29-1 with TRBJ1-4; TRBD1 might be the D (6 bases). The germline V gene encodes CDR1 SQVTM and CDR2 ANQGSEA. This CDR3 is built from 16 residues. V dropped 0 bases and J dropped 2 bases, with 13 bases sitting between them. The CDR3 DNA reads TGCAGCGTTGAAGATGGTAGAGGGGGGACTAATGAAAAACTGTTTTTT. It encodes CSVEDGRGGTNEKLFF.

This chain uses TRBV4-1 with TRBJ2-2; 7 nucleotides agree with TRBD1. The CDR3 extends over 17 amino acids. Germline V gene data show CDR1 as MGHRA and CDR2 as YSYEKL. The trim removed 1 base at V and 2 bases at J, leaving 7 bases unmatched. This CDR3 reads CASSQGERGRNTGELFF. In nucleotides, the CDR3 is TGCGCCAGCAGCCAAGGGGAGAGGGGGCGAAACACCGGGGAGCTGTTTTTT.

To note about this clone: Other nucleotide sequences in the sample specify the same CDR3. The chain combines TRBV2 with TRBJ2-7, with D hard to call. V lost 6 bases and J lost 2, with 5 bases in between. The CDR3 is 11 amino acids. CDR1 SNHLY and CDR2 FYNNEI come from the germline V gene. CDR3 nucleotide sequence: TGTGCCAGCAGGGGGACCTACGAGCAGTACTTC. Its protein is CASRGTYEQYF.